Given below is one T cell receptor (beta chain) in context. No antigen is known for it. No per-base quality is available; no much larger clone lies one base away. The sample belongs to a study of T cells after yellow fever vaccination (dated by TCRdb to 2018 to 2020). Context from the whole study: Libraries from fractions with low cell numbers were prepared with the SMART-Seq v4 Ultra Low Input RNA kit. To track T-cell clones before and after primary and booster YFV17D yellow fever vaccination, bulk TCR alpha and beta repertoires were sequenced longitudinally. Two healthy male donors, one aged 18 to 30 and one aged 30 to 40 years, were included in the cohort. Blood samples were taken at several timepoints before and after primary and secondary immunization, and bulk PBMC replicates and cell subsets were isolated.

What the research found in general, with its limitations: Most clones expanded after primary vaccination were re-detected after the booster (approximately 95% of CD4 and approximately 88% of CD8), suggesting broad memory maintenance. A small fraction of clonotypes showed up in both the CD4 and CD8 compartments, probably as a result of convergent recombination. Because only two donors were included in the study, the extent to which the findings can be generalized is limited. Computational filtering was required because FACS-sorted repertoires could contain abundant contaminating clonotypes from the bulk population. The secondary T-cell response was found to be weaker but faster than the primary response, with a peak reached on day 5 rather than on day 15.

From a lookup of the germline V gene, CDR1 and CDR2 are SGHRS and YFSETQ. Trimming accounts for 3 bases at V and 3 bases at J, while the number of junction bases matched to no gene is 3. Taken from cysteine to phenylalanine, the CDR3 has 15 residues. Just CDR3 DNA is preserved here, 45 bases in frame from base 1. TCR cDNA was synthesized by 5'RACE template switching, through which a universal primer site and unique molecular identifiers were introduced. Priming of cDNA synthesis was performed from both the TCR alpha and TCR beta constant segments. Two PCR steps were used to amplify libraries, with sample barcodes and sequencing adapters being added in the second step. Libraries were sequenced on Illumina HiSeq 2500 (2x100 bp) or NovaSeq (2x150 bp). As for the original processing: Reads were demultiplexed and collapsed into UMI consensus sequences with MIGEC, and V(D)J alignment was performed with MiXCR. Clonotypes responding to the vaccine were identified with edgeR on replicate PBMC samples, with the criteria of FDR below 0.01 and a log2 fold change above 5 up to day 15. CD4 or CD8 identity was assigned to each bulk clonotype according to whether the clonotype was present at higher abundance in the sequenced CD4 repertoire or the sequenced CD8 repertoire. TCRdb trimmed public reads at Q25 via fastp, called clones via MiXCR and kept in-frame beta chains. Identical CDR3 protein sequences are pooled into one entry, listed with their most common genes and DNA. TCRdb's processing, not the authors', yielded these V and J calls. This sample lists 450,000 to 550,000 distinct CDR3 sequences; about 19% were detected once. The top ten hold around 15% of the sample.

The treatment or condition label on this specimen signifies: live attenuated yellow fever vaccine strain. At every blood-draw timepoint, two biological replicates of bulk PBMCs were collected. A standard Ficoll-Paque protocol was used to isolate PBMCs from peripheral blood. RNA was extracted with TriZol from bulk PBMCs, CD4 and CD8 fractions, and dextramer-positive and dextramer-negative fractions. Rearrangement joined TRBV5-1 to TRBJ2-1, with 10 middle bases fitting TRBD2. This sequence originates from a man younger than 45 who received the YFV17D yellow fever vaccine. Specimen: PBMCs, collected 15 days after the yellow fever booster vaccination. In nucleotide form, the sequence is TGCGCCAGCAGCTCAGCGGGAGGGGGCTACAATGAGCAGTTCTTC. Its translation reads: CASSSAGGGYNEQFF. Here the CDR3 is joined to the reference TRBV5-1 and TRBJ2-1 genes, and the full variable domain is: KAGVTQTPRYLIKTRGQQVTLSCSPISGHRSVSWYQQTPGQGLQFLFEYFSETQRNKGNFPGRFSGRQFSNSRSEMNVSTLELGDSALYLCASSSAGGGYNEQFFGPGTRLTVL.